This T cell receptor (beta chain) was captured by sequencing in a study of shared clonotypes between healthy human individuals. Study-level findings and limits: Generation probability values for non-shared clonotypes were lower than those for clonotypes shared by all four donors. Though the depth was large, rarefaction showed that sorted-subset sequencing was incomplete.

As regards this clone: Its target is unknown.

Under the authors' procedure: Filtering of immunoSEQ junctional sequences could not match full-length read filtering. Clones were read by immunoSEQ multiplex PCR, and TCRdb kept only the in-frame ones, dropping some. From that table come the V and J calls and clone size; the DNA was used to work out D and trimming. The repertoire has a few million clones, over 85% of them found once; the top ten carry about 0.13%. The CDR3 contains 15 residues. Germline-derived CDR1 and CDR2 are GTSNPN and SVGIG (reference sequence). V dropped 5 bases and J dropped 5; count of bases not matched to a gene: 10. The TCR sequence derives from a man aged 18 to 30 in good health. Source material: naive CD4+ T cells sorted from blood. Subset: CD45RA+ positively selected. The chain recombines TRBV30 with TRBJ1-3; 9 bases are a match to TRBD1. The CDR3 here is CAWRGSGTGRNTIYF. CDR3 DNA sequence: TGTGCCTGGCGCGGAAGCGGGACAGGGAGAAACACCATATATTTT.